The 10 T cell receptor beta chains below were found in one sample sequenced in a study of Ad26.COV2.S vaccination and SARS-CoV-2 variants. Treatment indicated: roughly 20 received Ad26.COV2.S at low or high dose, single or two shots; about 5 received placebo; per-sample allocation not given. Sampling occurred on day 63 after the first vaccine or placebo injection. The data were produced by immunoSEQ multiplex PCR, yet TCRdb's version contains in-frame clones alone and is incomplete. The repertoire includes some 350,000 clones, around 90% of them detected once, and 5.5% sits in the top ten. The material was peripheral blood, obtained in a trial of Ad26.COV2.S vaccine versus placebo. Every receptor here comes from a person aged 18-65 years who received the Ad26.COV2.S COVID-19 vaccine or a placebo.

This clone was seen more than once but under ten times. This chain connects TRBV5-8 to TRBJ1-6; 7 bases line up with TRBD1. Germline loops: CDR1 SGHTS, CDR2 YDEGEE. With 5 bases clipped from V and 9 bases from J, the junction kept 5 bases outside the gene matches. This CDR3 has 13 residues. The CDR3 region is CASREQGFSPLHF. In DNA, the CDR3 is TGTGCCAGCAGGGAACAGGGGTTTTCACCCCTCCACTTT.

V and J are TRBV11-2 and TRBJ1-3, with unresolved D. CDR3 length: 16 amino acids. Trimming took 1 base from V and 7 from J, leaving 17 bases between them. Per the germline V gene, CDR1 is SGHAT and CDR2 is FQNNGV. CDR3 DNA: TGTGCCAGCAGCTTAGTGGCCCCCGGGCACATGAACACCATATATTTT. Protein sequence: CASSLVAPGHMNTIYF.

The chain links TRBV30 to TRBJ2-7, with D perhaps TRBD1 or TRBD2 (5 bases each). Germline loops: CDR1 GTSNPN, CDR2 SVGIG (reference sequence). The CDR3 is made up of 16 amino acids. V was pared by 2 bases and J by 4 bases, with 21 bases between. CDR3 loop: CAWSLSGHLDLYEQYV. Here the CDR3 DNA reads TGTGCCTGGAGTCTCAGCGGACACCTTGACCTTTACGAGCAGTACGTC.

This clone was recorded only once. CDR3 in amino acids: CASSLGLFQETQYF. The DNA of the CDR3 is TGTGCCAGCAGCCTCGGACTGTTTCAAGAGACCCAGTACTTC. V gene TRBV5-6 combines with J gene TRBJ2-5; perhaps TRBD2 as D (5 bases). The CDR3 runs 14 residues. V shed 4 bases and J shed 2 bases, with 12 bases lying between them. The germline CDR1 and CDR2 sequences are SGHDT and YYEEEE.

CDR3 in amino acids: CASSSGTGGFGEAFF. The CDR3 bases are TGTGCCAGCAGTTCCGGGACAGGGGGCTTCGGTGAAGCTTTCTTT. The rearrangement links TRBV6-5 to TRBJ1-1; 12 positions match TRBD1. The CDR3 runs to 15 residues. The J segment lost 7 bases and the V segment lost 4 bases, leaving 7 bases of the junction unmatched. Germline lookup yields CDR1 MNHEY and CDR2 SVGAGI.

The chain links TRBV11-2 to TRBJ1-1; D is unresolved. The CDR3 extends over 15 amino acids. In germline, CDR1 is SGHAT, CDR2 FQNNGV. V was pared by 1 base and J by 6 bases, with 15 bases between. CDR3 bases: TGTGCCAGCAGCTTAGTCGGGTTAAAGGGCCCTGAAGCTTTCTTT. It is translated as CASSLVGLKGPEAFF.

The chain has TRBV29-1 and TRBJ2-2; unclear D gene. V lost 4 bases, J lost 4 bases, and 7 bases lay in between. The CDR3 length is 12 residues. Germline-derived CDR1 and CDR2 are SQVTM and ANQGSEA. CDR3 sequence: CSVGLGTGELFF. CDR3 bases: TGCAGCGTTGGGTTGGGCACCGGGGAGCTGTTTTTT.

The V and J genes are TRBV7-8 and TRBJ1-4; TRBD1 might be the D (5 bases). V lost 2 bases to trimming and J lost 6 bases, with 10 bases between them. The germline gives CDR1 SGHVS, CDR2 FQNEAQ. The CDR3 sequence is 14 residues long. The CDR3 region is CASSLRQGDEKLFF. CDR3 DNA sequence: TGTGCCAGCAGCTTAAGGCAGGGAGATGAAAAACTGTTTTTT.

The table lists this clone with a few counts. The V and J genes are TRBV9 and TRBJ1-1; D call uncertain. Germline CDR1 is SGDLS and CDR2 is YYNGEE. The CDR3 contains 13 residues. V was trimmed by 0 bases and J by 4 bases, leaving 7 bases between them. The CDR3 loop is CASSVGGITEAFF. The CDR3 DNA reads as TGTGCCAGCAGCGTAGGTGGTATCACTGAAGCTTTCTTT.

CDR3 residues: CSVRGPNEQFF. DNA for the CDR3: TGCAGTGTTCGGGGACCCAATGAGCAGTTCTTC. V gene TRBV20-1 combines with J gene TRBJ2-1; D is possibly TRBD1 or TRBD2 (5 bases each). Trimming cost V 7 bases and J 6 bases, with 10 bases left between them. The germline V gene encodes CDR1 DFQATT and CDR2 SNEGSKA (reference sequence). This CDR3 region has 11 residues.